Presented here are 19 T cell receptor beta chains from one specimen sequenced in a study of CD8+CD57+ T cells in acquired aplastic anemia. An expansion of CD8+CD57+ cells by flow cytometry had been shown in patients chosen for sequencing. Researchers used genomic DNA as the template to profile TCR beta VDJ and CDR3. TCRdb reprocessed the reads via MiXCR and lists one record per CDR3 protein. Found here are 160,000 or so distinct CDR3 sequences, 45% to 55% of them singletons; the top ten hold roughly 3.1%. The sample consisted of sorted CD4+, CD8+, or CD8+CD57+ T cells (not recorded which) from PBMCs. These receptor sequences come from a human donor with aplastic anemia.

Concerning this clonotype itself: This could be a read error, since a much larger clone is one nucleotide away. It is likely a read error, because the conserved phenylalanine at the end of the CDR3 is missing. This chain joins TRBV11-1 and TRBJ1-4; 8 bases agree with TRBD1. From germline, CDR1 is SGHAT and CDR2 FQDESV (reference sequence). The CDR3 length is 18 residues. V trimming: 4 bases; J trimming: 7 bases; junction bases outside the gene matches: 17. The CDR3 here is CASSSDRMGTGPIEKLFL. In DNA, the CDR3 is TGTGCCAGCAGCTCGGACCGGATGGGGACAGGCCCCATTGAAAAACTGTTTCTT.

The J gene is TRBJ2-5, the V gene TRBV24-1, with TRBD2 matching over 9 bases. With 3 bases clipped from V and 5 bases from J, the junction kept 6 bases outside the gene matches. In germline, CDR1 is KGHDR, CDR2 SFDVKD. The CDR3 runs to 15 residues. The CDR3 loop is CATSDMSGGPETQYF. CDR3 DNA: TGTGCCACCAGTGATATGAGCGGGGGGCCTGAGACCCAGTACTTC.

A word on this clonotype: One end of the junction varies from germline; a read error may be responsible. This chain uses TRBV2 with TRBJ2-7, with 10 nucleotides matching TRBD2. The CDR3 length is 14 residues. Germline CDR1 and CDR2: SNHLY and FYNNEI. The CDR3 bases are TGTGCCAGCAGCGCTAGCGGGAGCCCCTACGAGCAGGACTTC. Encoded protein: CASSASGSPYEQDF. The complete variable domain, with remaining parts taken from reference TRBV2 and TRBJ2-7, reads EPEVTQTPSHQVTQMGQEVILRCVPISNHLYFYWYRQILGQKVEFLVSFYNNEISEKSEIFDDQFSVERPDGSNFTLKIRSTKLEDSAMYFCASSASGSPYEQDFGPGTRLTVT.

The J gene is TRBJ2-1, the V gene TRBV25-1; perhaps TRBD1 as D (6 bases). Trimming took 6 bases from V and 4 from J, leaving 16 bases between them. CDR3 length equals 15 residues. Germline CDR1 and CDR2: MGHDK and SYGVNS. CDR3: CASRIGGGSYNEQFF. Written as DNA, the CDR3 is TGTGCCAGCAGGATTGGGGGCGGATCATACAATGAGCAGTTCTTC. The full variable domain, completed using reference TRBV25-1 and TRBJ2-1, is EADIYQTPRYLVIGTGKKITLECSQTMGHDKMYWYQQDPGMELHLIHYSYGVNSTEKGDLSSESTVSRIRTEHFPLTLESARPSHTSQYLCASRIGGGSYNEQFFGPGTRLTVL.

The chain is built from TRBV20-1 and TRBJ2-3; TRBD1 aligns across 9 bases. In germline, CDR1 is DFQATT, CDR2 SNEGSKA (reference sequence). There are 14 residues in the CDR3. V gave up 6 bases and J gave up 0 bases; unmatched junction bases: 4. The CDR3 sequence: CSASDRGSTDTQYF. DNA for the CDR3: TGCAGTGCCTCGGACAGGGGCAGCACAGATACGCAGTATTTT.

The chain carries TRBV5-4 and TRBJ2-1; 9 nucleotides align to TRBD1. Germline V gives CDR1 SGHNT, CDR2 YYREEE (reference sequence). This CDR3 comprises 16 residues. The ends lost 4 bases at V and 1 base at J; junction bases unmatched: 6. CDR3 coding DNA: TGTGCCAGCAGCCCCGGGACAGGGTATTCCTACAATGAGCAGTTCTTC. It codes for CASSPGTGYSYNEQFF.

This chain uses TRBV7-8 with TRBJ1-4; no clear D. Germline lookup yields CDR1 SGHVS and CDR2 FQNEAQ. V lost 2 bases and J lost 6, with 4 bases in between. The CDR3 runs to 12 residues. As DNA, the CDR3 is TGTGCCAGCAGCTTATCCGATGAAAAACTGTTTTTT. Its protein is CASSLSDEKLFF.

Many counts were recorded for this clonotype. This rearrangement joins TRBV7-2 to TRBJ1-2; 9 bases match TRBD1. CDR3 length: 15 amino acids. Germline CDR1 is SGHTA and CDR2 is FQGNSA. The V and J ends lost 5 bases and 4 bases, in that order; junction bases with no gene match: 8. CDR3 amino acids: CASSPEGQGVYGYTF. The CDR3, as DNA: TGTGCCAGCAGCCCCGAGGGACAGGGTGTCTATGGCTACACCTTC.

The gene calls are TRBV2 and TRBJ2-7; maybe TRBD1 (5 bases). Trimming pared 6 bases from V and 0 bases from J, leaving 15 bases between. The CDR3 extends over 15 amino acids. Germline V gives CDR1 SNHLY, CDR2 FYNNEI. CDR3 residues: CASSPQVSSSYEQYF. CDR3 bases: TGTGCCAGCAGCCCACAGGTTTCTAGCTCCTACGAGCAGTACTTC.

The chain links TRBV15 to TRBJ2-5; D gene uncertain. The V and J ends lost 0 bases and 5 bases respectively, with 7 bases between them. Germline V CDR1 and CDR2: LNHNV, YYDKDF (reference sequence). The CDR3 covers 13 residues. The CDR3 loop reads CATSREVYETQYF. The CDR3 bases are TGTGCCACCAGCAGAGAAGTTTATGAGACCCAGTACTTC.

A single count supports this clonotype. Since no conserved phenylalanine or tryptophan closes the CDR3, a read error is the likely cause. The DNA is omitted, as the CDR3 cannot be located on it reliably, and the CDR3 follows TCRdb's listing. The chain uses TRBV7-9 and TRBJ1-2; TRBD1, the table's D call, lacks a check against the DNA. CDR1 is SEHNR and CDR2 is FQNEAQ in the germline V gene (reference sequence). The CDR3 length is 8 residues, termini included. CDR3 sequence reads: CASSPGQS.

The rearrangement joins TRBV2 to TRBJ1-2; no reliable D call. The CDR3 consists of 11 residues. V lost 10 bases to trimming and J lost 8 bases, with 14 bases between them. Per the germline V gene, CDR1 is SNHLY and CDR2 is FYNNEI. The CDR3 protein is CAIQIEVGYTF. CDR3 bases: TGTGCCATCCAGATTGAGGTGGGCTACACCTTC.

This clonotype was picked up one time. The V gene is TRBV24-1, the J gene TRBJ1-2, with TRBD1 as a possible D gene (5 bases). This CDR3 contains 16 residues. V shed 4 bases and J shed 8 bases, with 22 bases lying between them. Germline V CDR1 and CDR2: KGHDR, SFDVKD. DNA for the CDR3: TGTGCCACCAGTGAAGGGGTGTCCCCGTGGGGCGGAGGCTACACCTTC. Encoded protein: CATSEGVSPWGGGYTF.

The chain has TRBV20-1 and TRBJ2-3; D possibly corresponds to TRBD1 (6 bases). Germline V gives CDR1 DFQATT, CDR2 SNEGSKA (reference sequence). Between the trimmed V and J ends, which lost 5 bases and 0 bases, there was a span of 9 bases. This CDR3 has 13 residues. The CDR3 spells CSASTGSTDTQYF. The CDR3 nucleotides read TGCAGTGCTTCTACAGGGAGCACAGATACGCAGTATTTT.

This clonotype was detected only a few times. The chain employs TRBV20-1 and TRBJ2-7, with 7 bases that match TRBD2. CDR1 is DFQATT and CDR2 is SNEGSKA in the germline V gene (reference sequence). The J segment lost 0 bases and the V segment lost 6 bases, leaving 5 bases of the junction unmatched. The CDR3 contains 13 residues. The CDR3 is CSAQLAHSYEQYF. CDR3 DNA sequence: TGCAGTGCCCAACTAGCGCACTCCTACGAGCAGTACTTC.

V gene TRBV6-2 or TRBV6-3 combines with J gene TRBJ2-2; 7 bases fit TRBD1. Germline CDR1 and CDR2: MNHEY and SVGEGT. This CDR3 contains 16 residues. After removal of 2 bases from V and 4 bases from J, the junction contained 7 bases not matched to a gene. This CDR3 is CASSYGRGTSTGELFF. The CDR3 DNA reads TGTGCCAGCAGTTACGGCAGGGGGACGTCCACCGGGGAGCTGTTTTTT.

This clonotype has only one observation. This chain joins TRBV5-8 and TRBJ1-2; the D gene is possibly TRBD1 (6 bases). From germline, CDR1 is SGHTS and CDR2 YDEGEE. This CDR3 region has 15 residues. V was trimmed by 4 bases and J by 1 base, leaving 14 bases between them. The CDR3, as DNA: TGTGCCAGCAGCACGTCACAGGGTTTTAACTATGGCTACACCTTC. Translation gives CASSTSQGFNYGYTF. The variable domain in full, completed from reference TRBV5-8 and TRBJ1-2, reads EAGVTQSPTHLIKTRGQQATLRCSPISGHTSVYWYQQALGLGLQFLLWYDEGEERNRGNFPPRFSGRQFPNYSSELNVNALELEDSALYLCASSTSQGFNYGYTFGSGTRLTVV.

This clonotype was observed many times. The chain joins TRBV5-5 to TRBJ1-2; 10 bases align to TRBD1. Germline trimming cut 3 bases from V and 5 bases from J; bases unmatched to any gene: 4. The germline gives CDR1 SGHKS, CDR2 YYEKEE (reference sequence). This CDR3 is built from 14 residues. Written as DNA, the CDR3 is TGTGCCAGCAGCTCGGACAGGGGGACGTATGGCTACACCTTC. As protein: CASSSDRGTYGYTF.

In its sample, this clonotype was seen many times. The chain recombines TRBV10-2 with TRBJ2-3; maybe TRBD2 (5 bases). From germline, CDR1 is WSHSY and CDR2 SAAADI. The CDR3 is 13 residues long. V lost 7 bases and J lost 0, with 8 bases in between. In DNA, the CDR3 is TGCGCCAGCATCCGCGGGAGCACAGATACGCAGTATTTT. This gives the protein CASIRGSTDTQYF.